The 14 T cell receptor beta chains given below trace back to one sample, sequenced in a study of blood T cells in healthy people across ages. Next came a second PCR, run for about 7 to 12 cycles, which used a sample-barcoded 5' primer along with a J-beta primer mix. MiXCR was run by TCRdb on the 5' RACE reads, yielding one entry per CDR3 protein. The data show around 800,000 distinct CDR3 sequences, with around two fifths seen just once and roughly 19% held by the top ten. Material: blood. All receptors derive from a man in his sixties in good health.

V gene TRBV20-1 combines with J gene TRBJ1-2; possibly TRBD1 for D (6 bases). Germline CDR1 is DFQATT and CDR2 is SNEGSKA (reference sequence). Trimming took off 6 bases at V and 0 bases at J, with 20 bases between the two ends. CDR3 length: 16 residues. CDR3 sequence: CSASGTPGLTNYGYTF. DNA of the CDR3: TGCAGTGCCTCCGGGACACCGGGCCTCACTAACTATGGCTACACCTTC.

This clonotype was counted between two and nine times. The chain carries TRBV5-1 and TRBJ2-3; weak D call: TRBD1 (6 bases). The CDR3 covers 14 residues. Germline CDR1 reads SGHRS; CDR2 reads YFSETQ. Deletions cut 3 bases from V and 2 bases from J, with 10 bases between. The CDR3 reads CASSSRDITDTQYF. CDR3 sequence (DNA): TGCGCCAGCAGCTCTCGGGACATCACAGATACGCAGTATTTT.

As regards this clonotype: Germline and junction disagree at one end, which may indicate a read error. The chain is built from TRBV29-1 and TRBJ2-5; D is perhaps TRBD1 (5 bases). Germline CDR1 reads SQVTM; CDR2 reads ANQGSEA. The CDR3 length is 12 residues. The CDR3 loop is CGVSREKETQYF. CDR3 nucleotide sequence: TGCGGCGTGTCCAGGGAAAAAGAGACCCAGTACTTC.

This clonotype was detected only a few times. The chain employs TRBV7-2 and TRBJ1-5; the D is unclear. Trimming cost V 3 bases and J 0 bases, with 12 bases left between them. CDR1 SGHTA and CDR2 FQGNSA come from the germline V gene. The CDR3 covers 16 residues. The CDR3 spells CASSLEGRYSNQPQHF. CDR3 in DNA: TGTGCCAGCAGCTTGGAGGGCAGATATAGCAATCAGCCCCAGCATTTT. The variable domain in full, completed from reference TRBV7-2 and TRBJ1-5, reads GAGVSQSPSNKVTEKGKDVELRCDPISGHTALYWYRQSLGQGLEFLIYFQGNSAPDKSGLPSDRFSAERTGGSVSTLTIQRTQQEDSAVYLCASSLEGRYSNQPQHFGDGTRLSIL.

The chain is built from TRBV4-3 and TRBJ2-1; D unclear. Trimming took off 0 bases at V and 8 bases at J, with 17 bases between the two ends. This CDR3 is 16 amino acids long. Germline lookup yields CDR1 LGHNA and CDR2 YSLEER. As DNA, the CDR3 is TGCGCCAGCAGCCAAGAACCTACGGGCCGGGCACATGAGCAGTTCTTC. This translates into CASSQEPTGRAHEQFF.

The CDR3 region is CSARKAGGPFEQYF. CDR3 nucleotides: TGCAGTGCTAGAAAGGCGGGGGGGCCGTTCGAGCAGTACTTC. J is TRBJ2-7 and V is TRBV20-1; 9 bases map to TRBD2. The CDR3 is 14 residues long. Germline lookup yields CDR1 DFQATT and CDR2 SNEGSKA (reference sequence). Unmatched junction bases numbered 8, after V lost 2 bases and J lost 6 bases.

The chain recombines TRBV12-3 or TRBV12-4 with TRBJ1-4; the match to TRBD1 covers 10 bases. CDR3 length: 16 amino acids. The V and J ends lost 5 bases and 8 bases, in that order; junction bases with no gene match: 11. The CDR3 DNA reads TGTGCCAGCAGTCAGGGGACAGGGGCGATTGAGGAAAAACTGTTTTTT. It encodes CASSQGTGAIEEKLFF.

This chain connects TRBV18 to TRBJ2-3; 9 nucleotides match TRBD2. Trimming removed 2 bases from V and 0 bases from J; junction bases left unmatched: 3. There are 16 residues in the CDR3. Per the germline V gene, CDR1 is KGHSH and CDR2 is LQKENI. Here the CDR3 reads CASSPELAGSTDTQYF. CDR3 coding DNA: TGTGCCAGCTCACCAGAGCTAGCGGGGAGCACAGATACGCAGTATTTT.

This chain joins TRBV20-1 and TRBJ2-5; D unclear. This CDR3 has 12 residues. Germline CDR1 and CDR2: DFQATT and SNEGSKA (reference sequence). V shed 7 bases and J shed 3 bases, with 12 bases lying between them. DNA of the CDR3: TGCAGTGTGGCGCAGATAAAAGAGACCCAGTACTTC. It specifies CSVAQIKETQYF.

The chain uses TRBV9 and TRBJ1-2; a weak D match, TRBD1 (5 bases). V gave up 2 bases and J gave up 2 bases, with 13 bases separating them. This CDR3 contains 15 residues. Per germline, CDR1 SGDLS and CDR2 YYNGEE. CDR3 amino acids: CASSVWDQGNYGYTF. The CDR3 DNA is TGTGCCAGCAGCGTTTGGGACCAAGGAAACTATGGCTACACCTTC.

The chain links TRBV7-9 to TRBJ2-6; 7 nucleotides line up with TRBD2. V dropped 4 bases and J dropped 1; count of bases not matched to a gene: 16. Germline loops: CDR1 SEHNR, CDR2 FQNEAQ (reference sequence). CDR3 length equals 20 residues. The CDR3 reads CASSSLGGDPLKSGANVLTF. DNA for the CDR3: TGTGCCAGCAGCTCCTTGGGAGGGGATCCCCTTAAATCTGGGGCCAACGTCCTGACTTTC.

This clonotype appeared a few times. CDR3: CASRSTGTGADEQYF. CDR3 bases: TGTGCCAGCAGATCAACGGGGACAGGGGCGGACGAGCAGTACTTC. This chain links TRBV7-9 with TRBJ2-7; 10 bases fit TRBD1. Germline CDR1 SEHNR, CDR2 FQNEAQ (reference sequence). Trimming removed 6 bases from V and 5 bases from J; junction bases left unmatched: 10. The CDR3 has 15 residues.

The rearrangement links TRBV19 to TRBJ1-2; a weak D match, TRBD1 (5 bases). Between the trimmed V and J ends, which lost 5 bases and 7 bases, there was a span of 14 bases. The CDR3 runs to 13 residues. Germline assignment: CDR1 LNHDA and CDR2 SQIVND (reference sequence). The CDR3 loop is CASSPNPRAGYTF. CDR3 nucleotide sequence: TGTGCCAGTAGTCCGAACCCCAGGGCTGGCTACACCTTC.

This chain joins TRBV12-3 or TRBV12-4 and TRBJ2-1; 7 bases map to TRBD1. Unmatched junction bases numbered 25, after V lost 5 bases and J lost 12 bases. This CDR3 comprises 18 residues. CDR3 protein: CASSLDRSNIIGAKMQFF. Written as DNA, the CDR3 is TGTGCCAGCAGTCTGGACAGGAGTAACATTATAGGGGCAAAAATGCAGTTCTTC.